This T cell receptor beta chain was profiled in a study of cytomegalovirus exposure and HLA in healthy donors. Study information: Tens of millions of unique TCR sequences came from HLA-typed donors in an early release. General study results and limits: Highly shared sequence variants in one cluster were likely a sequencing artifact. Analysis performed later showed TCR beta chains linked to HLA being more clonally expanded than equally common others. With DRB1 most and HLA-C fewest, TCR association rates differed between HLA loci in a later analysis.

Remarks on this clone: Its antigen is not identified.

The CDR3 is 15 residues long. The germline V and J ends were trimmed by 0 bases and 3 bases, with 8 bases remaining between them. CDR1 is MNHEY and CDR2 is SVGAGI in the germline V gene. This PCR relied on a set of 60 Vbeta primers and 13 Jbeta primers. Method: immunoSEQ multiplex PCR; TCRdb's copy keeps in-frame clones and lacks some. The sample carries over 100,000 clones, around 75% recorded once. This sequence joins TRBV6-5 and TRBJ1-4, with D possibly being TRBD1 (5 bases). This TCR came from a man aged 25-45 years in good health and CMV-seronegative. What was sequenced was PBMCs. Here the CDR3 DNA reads TGTGCCAGCAGTTACTCGCCAGGGCCTAATGAAAAACTGTTTTTT. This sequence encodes CASSYSPGPNEKLFF.